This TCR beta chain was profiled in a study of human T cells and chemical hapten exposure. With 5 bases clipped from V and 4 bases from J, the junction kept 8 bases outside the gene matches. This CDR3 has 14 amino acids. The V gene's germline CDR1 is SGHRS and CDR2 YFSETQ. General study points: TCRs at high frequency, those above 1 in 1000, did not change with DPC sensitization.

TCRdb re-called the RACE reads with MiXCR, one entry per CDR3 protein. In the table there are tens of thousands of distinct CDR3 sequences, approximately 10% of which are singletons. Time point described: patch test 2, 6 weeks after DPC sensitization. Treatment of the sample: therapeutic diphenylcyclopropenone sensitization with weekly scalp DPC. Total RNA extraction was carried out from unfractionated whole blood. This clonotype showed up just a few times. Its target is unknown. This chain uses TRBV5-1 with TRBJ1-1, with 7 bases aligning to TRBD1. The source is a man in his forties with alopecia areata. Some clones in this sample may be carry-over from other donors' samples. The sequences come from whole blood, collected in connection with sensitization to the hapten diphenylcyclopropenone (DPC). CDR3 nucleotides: TGCGCCAGCAGTAGGGACAGTCCTGTCACTGAAGCTTTCTTT. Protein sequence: CASSRDSPVTEAFF. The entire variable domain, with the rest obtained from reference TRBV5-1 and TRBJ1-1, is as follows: KAGVTQTPRYLIKTRGQQVTLSCSPISGHRSVSWYQQTPGQGLQFLFEYFSETQRNKGNFPGRFSGRQFSNSRSEMNVSTLELGDSALYLCASSRDSPVTEAFFGQGTRLTVV.